The subject of this entry is one T cell receptor beta chain. The sample is drawn from a study of blood T cell repertoires in COVID-19. The CDR3 contains 12 residues. Trimming pared 6 bases from V and 2 bases from J, leaving 7 bases between. The method was immunoSEQ multiplex PCR; TCRdb's version includes in-frame clones alone and lacks a portion of them. The sample has some 230,000 clones; around four fifths are singletons. This clonotype originated in a middle-aged man who had recovered from COVID-19. Sequences were obtained from PBMCs or T cells enriched from blood (not recorded which). J is TRBJ1-1 and V is TRBV12-3 or TRBV12-4, with D unresolved. DNA for the CDR3: TGTGCCAGCAGGTTATATAACACTGAAGCTTTCTTT. As protein: CASRLYNTEAFF.